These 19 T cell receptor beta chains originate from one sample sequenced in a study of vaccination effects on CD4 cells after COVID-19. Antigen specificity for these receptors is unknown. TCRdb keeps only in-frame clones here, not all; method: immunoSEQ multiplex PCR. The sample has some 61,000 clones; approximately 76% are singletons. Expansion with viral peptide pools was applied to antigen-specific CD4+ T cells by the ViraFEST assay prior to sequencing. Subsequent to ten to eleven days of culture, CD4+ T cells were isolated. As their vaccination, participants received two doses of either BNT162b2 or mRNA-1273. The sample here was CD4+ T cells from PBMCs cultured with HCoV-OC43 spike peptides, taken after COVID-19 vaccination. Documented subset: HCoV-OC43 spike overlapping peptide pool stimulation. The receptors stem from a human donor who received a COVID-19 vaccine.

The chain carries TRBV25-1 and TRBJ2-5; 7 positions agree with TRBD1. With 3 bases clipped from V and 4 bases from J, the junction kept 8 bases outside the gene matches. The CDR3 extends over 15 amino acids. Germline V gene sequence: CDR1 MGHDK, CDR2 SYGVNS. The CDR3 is CASSDDRAAGETQYF. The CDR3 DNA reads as TGTGCCAGCAGTGATGACAGGGCGGCTGGAGAGACCCAGTACTTC.

The CDR3 DNA reads TGCGCCAGCAGCCGTCTTACCGGGACAGATGAAGCTTTCTTT. It encodes CASSRLTGTDEAFF. The gene calls are TRBV5-1 and TRBJ1-1; the match to TRBD1 covers 7 bases. With 4 bases clipped from V and 7 bases from J, the junction kept 10 bases outside the gene matches. Germline V lookup: CDR1 SGHRS, CDR2 YFSETQ. The CDR3 totals 14 residues. Drawing the rest from reference TRBV5-1 and TRBJ1-1, the complete variable domain is KAGVTQTPRYLIKTRGQQVTLSCSPISGHRSVSWYQQTPGQGLQFLFEYFSETQRNKGNFPGRFSGRQFSNSRSEMNVSTLELGDSALYLCASSRLTGTDEAFFGQGTRLTVV.

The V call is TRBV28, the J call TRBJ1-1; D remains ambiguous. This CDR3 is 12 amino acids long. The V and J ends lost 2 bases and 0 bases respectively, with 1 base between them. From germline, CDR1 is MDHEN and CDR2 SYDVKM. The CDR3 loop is CASSLMNTEAFF. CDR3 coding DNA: TGTGCCAGCAGTTTAATGAACACTGAAGCTTTCTTT.

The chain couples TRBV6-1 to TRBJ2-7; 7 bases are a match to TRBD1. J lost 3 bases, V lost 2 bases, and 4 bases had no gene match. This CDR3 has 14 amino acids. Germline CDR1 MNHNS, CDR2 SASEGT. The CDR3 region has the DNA TGTGCCAGCAGTGAAAAGTCAGGGGGCTACGAGCAGTACGTC. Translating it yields CASSEKSGGYEQYV.

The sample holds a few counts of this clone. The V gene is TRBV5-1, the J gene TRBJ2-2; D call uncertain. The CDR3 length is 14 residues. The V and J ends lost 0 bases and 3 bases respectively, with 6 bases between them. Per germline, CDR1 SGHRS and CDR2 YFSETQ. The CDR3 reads CASSLDVYTGELFF. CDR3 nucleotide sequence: TGCGCCAGCAGCTTGGACGTTTACACCGGGGAGCTGTTTTTT.

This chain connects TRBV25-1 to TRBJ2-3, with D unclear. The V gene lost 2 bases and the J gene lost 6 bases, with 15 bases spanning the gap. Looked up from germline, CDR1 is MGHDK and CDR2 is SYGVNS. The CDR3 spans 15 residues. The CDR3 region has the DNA TGTGCCAGCAGTGAAGTAGGTTCCCTGGGGGATACGCAGTATTTT. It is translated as CASSEVGSLGDTQYF.

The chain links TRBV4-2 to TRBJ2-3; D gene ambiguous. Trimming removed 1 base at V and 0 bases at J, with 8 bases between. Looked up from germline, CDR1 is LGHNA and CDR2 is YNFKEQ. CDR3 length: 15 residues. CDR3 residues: CASSQVAISTDTQYF. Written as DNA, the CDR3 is TGTGCCAGCAGCCAAGTGGCAATTAGCACAGATACGCAGTATTTT.

The CDR3 DNA reads as TGTGCCTGGAGTCGAGGAGCGGGGGGGACAGATACGCAGTATTTT. The encoded protein is CAWSRGAGGTDTQYF. V is TRBV30 and J is TRBJ2-3; the match to TRBD2 covers 10 bases. Germline loops: CDR1 GTSNPN, CDR2 SVGIG (reference sequence). The V and J ends lost 2 bases and 3 bases, in that order; junction bases with no gene match: 5. The CDR3 has 15 residues.

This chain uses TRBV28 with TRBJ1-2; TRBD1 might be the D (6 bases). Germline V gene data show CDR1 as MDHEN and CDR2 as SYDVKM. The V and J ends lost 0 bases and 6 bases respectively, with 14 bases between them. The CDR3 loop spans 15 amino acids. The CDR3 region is CASSLWPARGNGYTF. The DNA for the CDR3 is TGTGCCAGCAGTTTATGGCCCGCGAGGGGGAATGGCTACACCTTC.

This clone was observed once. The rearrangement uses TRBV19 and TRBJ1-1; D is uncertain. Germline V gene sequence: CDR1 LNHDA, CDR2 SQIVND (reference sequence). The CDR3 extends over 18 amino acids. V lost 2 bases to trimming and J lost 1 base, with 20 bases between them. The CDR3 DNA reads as TGTGCCAGTAGTATACTATTGAGTCCAACGCGGGAGAACACTGAAGCTTTCTTT. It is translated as CASSILLSPTRENTEAFF.

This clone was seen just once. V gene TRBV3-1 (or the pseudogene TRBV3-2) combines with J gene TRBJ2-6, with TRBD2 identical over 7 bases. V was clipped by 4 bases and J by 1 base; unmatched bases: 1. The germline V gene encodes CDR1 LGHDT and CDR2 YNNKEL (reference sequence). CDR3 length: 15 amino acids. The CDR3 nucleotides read TGTGCCAGCAGCCCCGGGGGGTCTGGGGCCAACGTCCTGACTTTC. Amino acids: CASSPGGSGANVLTF.

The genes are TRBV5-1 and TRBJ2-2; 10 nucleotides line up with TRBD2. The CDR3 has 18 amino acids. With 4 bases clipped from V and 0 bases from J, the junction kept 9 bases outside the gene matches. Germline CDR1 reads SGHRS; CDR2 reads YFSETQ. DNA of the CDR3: TGCGCCAGCAGCCCTTTGCCCCTAGCGGGGGCGAACACCGGGGAGCTGTTTTTT. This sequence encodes CASSPLPLAGANTGELFF.

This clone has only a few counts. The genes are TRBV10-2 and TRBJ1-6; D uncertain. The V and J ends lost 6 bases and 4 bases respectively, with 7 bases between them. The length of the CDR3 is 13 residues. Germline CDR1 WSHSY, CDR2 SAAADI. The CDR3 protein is CASRDGYNSPLHF. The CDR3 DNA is TGCGCCAGCAGAGACGGTTATAATTCACCCCTCCACTTT.

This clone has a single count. CDR3 DNA sequence: TGTGCCAGCTCTCAACAGGGTGCGAACACTGAAGCTTTCTTT. Its translation: CASSQQGANTEAFF. V usage is TRBV18 and J usage is TRBJ1-1, with D maybe TRBD1 (6 bases). The germline gives CDR1 KGHSH, CDR2 LQKENI. This CDR3 has 14 amino acids. Trimming left V 6 bases short and J 1 base short, with 12 bases between.

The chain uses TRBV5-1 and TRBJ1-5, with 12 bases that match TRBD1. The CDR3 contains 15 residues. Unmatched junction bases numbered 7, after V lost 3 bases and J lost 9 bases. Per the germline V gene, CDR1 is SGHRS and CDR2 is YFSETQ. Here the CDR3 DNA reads TGCGCCAGCAGCTCCGGGACAGGGGGCGAGGTGCCCCAGCATTTT. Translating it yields CASSSGTGGEVPQHF.

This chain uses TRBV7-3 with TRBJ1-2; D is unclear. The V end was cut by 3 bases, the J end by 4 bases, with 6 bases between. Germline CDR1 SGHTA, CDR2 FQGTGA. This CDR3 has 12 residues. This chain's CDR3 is CASSLSGYGYTF. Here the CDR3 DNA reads TGTGCCAGCAGCTTGAGCGGCTATGGCTACACCTTC. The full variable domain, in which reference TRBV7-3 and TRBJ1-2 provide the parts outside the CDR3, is GAGVSQTPSNKVTEKGKYVELRCDPISGHTALYWYRQSLGQGPEFLIYFQGTGAADDSGLPNDRFFAVRPEGSVSTLKIQRTERGDSAVYLCASSLSGYGYTFGSGTRLTVV.

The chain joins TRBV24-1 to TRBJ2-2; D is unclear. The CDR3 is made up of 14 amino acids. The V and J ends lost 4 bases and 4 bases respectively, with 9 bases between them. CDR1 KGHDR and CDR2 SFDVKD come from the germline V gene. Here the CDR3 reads CATSDPPATGELFF. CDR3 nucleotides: TGTGCCACCAGTGACCCCCCAGCCACCGGGGAGCTGTTTTTT.

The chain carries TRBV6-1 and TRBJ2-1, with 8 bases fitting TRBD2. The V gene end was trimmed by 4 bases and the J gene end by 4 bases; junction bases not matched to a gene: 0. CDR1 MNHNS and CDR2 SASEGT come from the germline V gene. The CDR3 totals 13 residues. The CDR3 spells CASSVAGYNEQFF. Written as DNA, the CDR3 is TGTGCCAGCAGTGTAGCGGGGTACAATGAGCAGTTCTTC.

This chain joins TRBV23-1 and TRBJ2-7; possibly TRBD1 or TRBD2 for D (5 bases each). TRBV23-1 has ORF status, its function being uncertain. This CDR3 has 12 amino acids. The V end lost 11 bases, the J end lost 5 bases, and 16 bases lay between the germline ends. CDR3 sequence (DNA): TGCGCCCAATGGTGGGGGAGAAACGAGCAGTACGTC. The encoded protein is CAQWWGRNEQYV.